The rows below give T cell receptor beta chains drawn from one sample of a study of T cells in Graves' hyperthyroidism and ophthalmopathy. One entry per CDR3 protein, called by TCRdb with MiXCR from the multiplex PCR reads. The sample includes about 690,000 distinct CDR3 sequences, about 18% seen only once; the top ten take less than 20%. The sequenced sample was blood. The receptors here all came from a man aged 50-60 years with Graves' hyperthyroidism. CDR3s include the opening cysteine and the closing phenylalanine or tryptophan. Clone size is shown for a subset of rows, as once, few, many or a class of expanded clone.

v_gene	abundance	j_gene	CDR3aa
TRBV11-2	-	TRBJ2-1	CASTPPGTGGNEQFF
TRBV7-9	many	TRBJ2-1	CASSLENSVSEQFF
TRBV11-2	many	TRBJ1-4	CASSPWRTGQNEKLFF
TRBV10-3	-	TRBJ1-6	CAIWDGRGNSPLHF
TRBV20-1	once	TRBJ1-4	CSARDFRGSEKLVF
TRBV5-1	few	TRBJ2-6	CASSLEWTGSSGANVLTF
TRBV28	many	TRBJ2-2	CASSYTSGRAGTGELFF
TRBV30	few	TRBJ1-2	CAWSVHGVGGYTF
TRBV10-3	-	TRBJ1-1	CAIKGGSDVEAFF
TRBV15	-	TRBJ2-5	CATSGTSRLRETQYF
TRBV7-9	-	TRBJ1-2	CASSGEGGLYGYTF
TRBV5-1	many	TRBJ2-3	CASREGTDTQYF
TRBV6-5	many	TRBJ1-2	CASSYAGQNYGYTF
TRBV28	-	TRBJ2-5	CASSLRLAKQETQYF
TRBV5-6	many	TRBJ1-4	CASSVGGTNEKLFF
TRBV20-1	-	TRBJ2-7	CSAREREGYEQYF
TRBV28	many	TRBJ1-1	CASSFLAHAFF
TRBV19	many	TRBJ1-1	CASSMDTGRNKAFF
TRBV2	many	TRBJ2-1	CASSPGYVNEQFF
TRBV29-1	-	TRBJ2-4	CSVEPSLAKNIQYF
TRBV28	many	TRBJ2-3	CASSKKRVAPLSDTQYF
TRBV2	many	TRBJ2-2	CASIPRSGNTGELFF
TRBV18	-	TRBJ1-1	CASSPGRGYTEAFF
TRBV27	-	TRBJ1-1	CASSLEGLAFF
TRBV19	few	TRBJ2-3	CASSRGAGGSDTQYF
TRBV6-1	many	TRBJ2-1	CAIAYRQLFYNEQFF
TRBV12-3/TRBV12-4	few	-	CASSDDFYYGQFF
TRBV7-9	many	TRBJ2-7	CASSPGTSVMAYEQYF
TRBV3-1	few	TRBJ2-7	CASSQDVSSYEQYF
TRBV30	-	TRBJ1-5	CAWTNPRQGGNQPQHF
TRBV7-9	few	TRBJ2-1	CASSPRGTAYNEQFF
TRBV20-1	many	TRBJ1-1	CSAMGLLNTEAFF
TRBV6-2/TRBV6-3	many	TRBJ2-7	CASSYSRGGQYF
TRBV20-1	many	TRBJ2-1	CSARDTGRDYNEQFF
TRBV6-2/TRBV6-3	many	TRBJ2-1	CASSRLAGSVVYNEQFF
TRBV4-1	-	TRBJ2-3	CASSRQISTDTQYF
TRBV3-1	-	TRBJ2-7	CASSPNRGQAFLEQYF
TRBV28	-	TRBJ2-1	CASIRSGNSYNEQFF
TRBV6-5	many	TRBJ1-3	CASSYGDPDDGNTIYF
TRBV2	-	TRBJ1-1	CASSEQDRGHETEAFF
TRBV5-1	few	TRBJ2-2	CASSPLDVNTGELFF